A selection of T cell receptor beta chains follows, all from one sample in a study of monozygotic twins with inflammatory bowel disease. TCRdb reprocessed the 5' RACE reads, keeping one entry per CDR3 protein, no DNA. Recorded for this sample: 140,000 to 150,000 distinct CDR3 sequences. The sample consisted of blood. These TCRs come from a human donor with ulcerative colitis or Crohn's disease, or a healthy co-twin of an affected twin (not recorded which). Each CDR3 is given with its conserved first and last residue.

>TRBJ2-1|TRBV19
CASSMTGGLRNEQFF
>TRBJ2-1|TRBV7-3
CASSQTRQAQFF
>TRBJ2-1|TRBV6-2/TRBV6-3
CASSLAGGVGNEQFF
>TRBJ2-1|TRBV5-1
CASSSVATAYNEQFF
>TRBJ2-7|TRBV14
CASSQDFRGRRREQYF
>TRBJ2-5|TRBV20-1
CSAPVPGEETQYF
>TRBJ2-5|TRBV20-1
CSASPLRQGEETQYF
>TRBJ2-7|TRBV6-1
CASSEARTRWEQYF
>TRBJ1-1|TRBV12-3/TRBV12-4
CASTIAGGRTEAFF
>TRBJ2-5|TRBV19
CASSSEGTQTQYF
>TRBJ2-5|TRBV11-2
CASSPDPQETQYF
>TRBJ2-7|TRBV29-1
CSVGDRGYEQYF
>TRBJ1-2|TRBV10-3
CAISEGLGYTF
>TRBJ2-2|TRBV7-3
CASSLLASGANTGELFF
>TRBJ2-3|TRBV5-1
CASSAPSTDTQYF
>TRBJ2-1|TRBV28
CVSSQFGGDGYNEQFF
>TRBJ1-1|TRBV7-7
CASSRLTAANTEAFF
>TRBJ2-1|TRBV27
CASGERSSSYNEQFF
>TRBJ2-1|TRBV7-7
CASSPDRTGEQFF
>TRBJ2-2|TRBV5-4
CASSSPRDRGTGELFF
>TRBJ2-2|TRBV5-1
CASKSGANTGELFF
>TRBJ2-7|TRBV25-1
CASSEFTPAGEQYF
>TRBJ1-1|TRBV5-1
CASSLGQKNTEAFF
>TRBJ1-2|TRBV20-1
CSARGSFNGYTF
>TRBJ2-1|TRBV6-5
CASSSPDVKNYNEQFF
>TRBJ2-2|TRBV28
CASSLGQYTGELFF
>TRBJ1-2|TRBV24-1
CATSDLGTAGGYTF
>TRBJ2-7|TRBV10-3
CAISDWEVIQDRAYEQYF
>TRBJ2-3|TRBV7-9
CASSLGGQYTDTQYF
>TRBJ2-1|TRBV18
CASSRPPPGQIYNEQFF
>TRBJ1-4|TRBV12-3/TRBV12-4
CASSRDRANEKLFF
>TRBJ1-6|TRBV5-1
CASSLILGTGDSPLHF
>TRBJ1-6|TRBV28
CASSLSGRGNSPLHF
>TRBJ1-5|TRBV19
CASTLGQINQPQHF
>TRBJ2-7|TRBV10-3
CAISDPGQGYEQYF
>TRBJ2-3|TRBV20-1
CSASTPRGDTQYF
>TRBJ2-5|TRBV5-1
CASSLAEAGETQYF
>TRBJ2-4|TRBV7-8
CASSLGTGGAVAKNIQYF
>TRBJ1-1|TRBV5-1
CASTSLLTGNTEAFF
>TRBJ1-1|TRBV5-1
CASSLARDRMNTEAFF
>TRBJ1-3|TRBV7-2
CASSLVVSSGNTIYF
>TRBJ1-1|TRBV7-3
CASSRQGDGYTEAFF
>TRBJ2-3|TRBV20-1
CSAVPGQSTDTQYF
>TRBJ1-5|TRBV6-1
CASQTGVGGNQPQHF
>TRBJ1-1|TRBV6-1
CASKSRDRGLNTEAFF
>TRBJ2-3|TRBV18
CASSPTQPSTDTQYF
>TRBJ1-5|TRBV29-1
CSVVSTSGVQHF
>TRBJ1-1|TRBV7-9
CASSLTGAVPEAFF
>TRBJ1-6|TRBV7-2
CASSFGGGQRFNSPLHF
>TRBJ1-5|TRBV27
CASSRTGTKISNQPQHF
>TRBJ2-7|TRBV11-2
CASSKGLAGAYEQYF
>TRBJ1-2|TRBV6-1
CASSRGGLTYGYTF
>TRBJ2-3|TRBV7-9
CASSPGAGPDTQYF
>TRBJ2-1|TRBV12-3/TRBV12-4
CASSPQHRENEQFF
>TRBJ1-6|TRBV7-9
CASSTGDKTGPTLHF